Shown below are 12 T cell receptor beta chains from a single sample sequenced in a study of shared clonotypes between healthy human individuals. Sequencing was performed with immunoSEQ multiplex PCR; in TCRdb, only in-frame clones are kept and a portion is missing. This table holds some 1 million clones, about 76% found once. Sequenced material: memory CD4+ T cells sorted from blood. The subset here: CD45RA-negative fraction. Every receptor here comes from a young man in good health.

This clone was recorded a few times. The chain is built from TRBV27 and TRBJ1-1; D not resolved. The CDR3 has 16 residues. Germline V gives CDR1 MNHEY, CDR2 SMNVEV (reference sequence). Between the trimmed V and J ends, which lost 4 bases and 4 bases, there was a span of 19 bases. The CDR3: CASSSNRATRVTEAFF. The CDR3 DNA reads TGTGCCAGCAGTTCAAACCGGGCTACGCGTGTCACTGAAGCTTTCTTT.

The chain joins TRBV28 to TRBJ1-1; 7 positions agree with TRBD1. The V segment lost 6 bases and the J segment 1 base; nucleotides outside the gene matches: 8. CDR1 is MDHEN and CDR2 is SYDVKM in the germline V gene. CDR3 size: 15 residues. The CDR3 region is CASRADRITNTEAFF. Written as DNA, the CDR3 is TGTGCCAGCAGGGCGGACAGGATAACGAACACTGAAGCTTTCTTT.

The chain couples TRBV11-2 to TRBJ2-7, with TRBD2 matching over 9 bases. Germline loops: CDR1 SGHAT, CDR2 FQNNGV. V shed 5 bases, J shed 2 bases, and the junction held 7 bases outside the gene matches. The CDR3 has 15 residues. The CDR3 nucleotides read TGTGCCAGCAGCGGACGACTAGCGGAAACCTACGAGCAGTACTTC. Translation gives CASSGRLAETYEQYF. Full variable domain (rest looked up from reference TRBV11-2 and TRBJ2-7): EAGVAQSPRYKIIEKRQSVAFWCNPISGHATLYWYQQILGQGPKLLIQFQNNGVVDDSQLPKDRFSAERLKGVDSTLKIQPAKLEDSAVYLCASSGRLAETYEQYFGPGTRLTVT.

J is TRBJ2-1 and V is TRBV28, with D perhaps being TRBD1 or TRBD2 (5 bases each). This CDR3 region has 17 residues. CDR1 is MDHEN and CDR2 is SYDVKM in the germline V gene. V was pared by 4 bases and J by 6 bases, with 22 bases between. CDR3 residues: CASSYLLGTPGGNEQFF. The CDR3 DNA reads TGTGCCAGCAGTTACCTACTGGGAACGCCTGGGGGCAATGAGCAGTTCTTC.

The rearrangement uses TRBV6-5 and TRBJ2-3; D might be TRBD1 (5 bases). Trimming shortened V by 4 bases and J by 4 bases, and 12 bases separated the two germline ends. Germline loops: CDR1 MNHEY, CDR2 SVGAGI. The CDR3 is 14 amino acids. CDR3 sequence: CASSLGRGPDTQYF. CDR3 nucleotide sequence: TGTGCCAGCAGTTTGGGTAGGGGCCCAGATACGCAGTATTTT.

This clone was picked up one time. This sequence joins TRBV11-3 and TRBJ2-3; D call uncertain. Germline loops: CDR1 SGHNT, CDR2 YENEEA. This CDR3 is 12 amino acids long. V was clipped by 4 bases and J by 5 bases, with 7 bases between them. The CDR3 DNA follows: TGTGCCAGCAGCTCCCTCGTAGATACGCAGTATTTT. It yields the protein CASSSLVDTQYF.

The chain's CDR3 is CASSLSLSNQPQHF. In DNA form, the CDR3 reads TGTGCCAGCAGCTTGAGTTTGAGCAATCAGCCCCAGCATTTT. The V gene is TRBV7-2, the J gene TRBJ1-5; D is ambiguous. CDR3 size: 14 residues. In germline, CDR1 is SGHTA, CDR2 FQGNSA. The ends were cut back, 3 bases at V and 1 base at J, with 7 bases in the middle.

This clone turned up a few times. The gene calls are TRBV5-6 and TRBJ2-1; TRBD1 matches 7 bases. Germline V CDR1 and CDR2: SGHDT, YYEEEE. The length of the CDR3 is 14 residues. V shed 5 bases and J 2 bases; nucleotides not matched to a gene: 4. The CDR3 region has the DNA TGTGCCAGCAGTTCACAGGGGACCTACAATGAGCAGTTCTTC. It encodes CASSSQGTYNEQFF. Using reference TRBV5-6 and TRBJ2-1 for the parts outside the CDR3, the full variable domain is DAGVTQSPTHLIKTRGQQVTLRCSPKSGHDTVSWYQQALGQGPQFIFQYYEEEERQRGNFPDRFSGHQFPNYSSELNVNALLLGDSALYLCASSSQGTYNEQFFGPGTRLTVL.

The rearrangement uses TRBV7-6 and TRBJ1-6, with 10 bases matching TRBD1. The CDR3 has 20 amino acids. Germline V gene sequence: CDR1 SGHVS, CDR2 FNYEAQ. V lost 6 bases, J lost 2 bases, and 16 bases stayed unmatched. CDR3 in DNA: TGTGCCAGCAGTGTTACCCGACGGGACAGGGGCTCTGCCTATAATTCACCCCTCCACTTT. The encoded protein is CASSVTRRDRGSAYNSPLHF. The whole variable domain, remainder taken from reference TRBV7-6 and TRBJ1-6, is GAGVSQSPRYKVTKRGQDVALRCDPISGHVSLYWYRQALGQGPEFLTYFNYEAQQDKSGLPNDRFSAERPEGSISTLTIQRTEQRDSAMYRCASSVTRRDRGSAYNSPLHFGNGTRLTVT.

This rearrangement joins TRBV10-3 to TRBJ1-1; D is unresolved. Between the trimmed V and J ends, which lost 4 bases and 6 bases, there was a span of 9 bases. CDR1 is ENHRY and CDR2 is SYGVKD in the germline V gene. CDR3 length: 12 amino acids. Here the CDR3 DNA reads TGTGCCATCAGTGGTTCGGGAGCTGAAGCTTTCTTT. It translates to CAISGSGAEAFF.

Comment on this clone: This may come from a read error, since a much larger clone is one base off. The CDR3 region is CASSRGTDTQYF. The CDR3 DNA reads as TGTGCCAGCAGCCGGGGCACAGATACGCAGTATTTT. V usage is TRBV6-5 and J usage is TRBJ2-3; D unresolved. This CDR3 contains 12 residues. V was pared by 6 bases and J by 1 base, with 5 bases between. The V gene's germline CDR1 is MNHEY and CDR2 SVGAGI.

This chain links TRBV12-5 with TRBJ2-5; either TRBD1 or TRBD2 may fit D (6 bases each). Trimming took 1 base from V and 5 from J, leaving 11 bases between them. This CDR3 region has 14 residues. The germline CDR1 and CDR2 sequences are LGHNT and FRNRAP. CDR3 bases: TGTGCTAGTGGTTTGGCGGGGGCCGGGGAGACCCAGTACTTC. Its protein is CASGLAGAGETQYF.